The next 18 T cell receptor beta chains were all read from a single sample in a study of blood T cell repertoires in COVID-19. Produced via immunoSEQ multiplex PCR; TCRdb's table is partial and in-frame only. The profile shows approximately 290,000 clones, nearly 90% of them singletons. The sample consisted of PBMCs or T cells enriched from blood (not recorded which). Every receptor here comes from a woman younger than 30 with acute COVID-19.

Written as DNA, the CDR3 is TGTGCCAGCAGTTTAGAACTAGCGAACACCGGGGAGCTGTTTTTT. Protein sequence: CASSLELANTGELFF. This sequence joins TRBV28 and TRBJ2-2; D is possibly TRBD2 (5 bases). The CDR3 loop spans 15 amino acids. V lost 2 bases and J 0 bases, leaving 7 bases between the germline ends. CDR1 is MDHEN and CDR2 is SYDVKM in the germline V gene.

In nucleotides, the CDR3 is TGTGCCAGTAGGGACGGGGCAGGGGCTATCTATGGCTACACCTTC. Its translation is CASRDGAGAIYGYTF. The chain carries TRBV19 and TRBJ1-2, with D possibly matching TRBD1 (6 bases). This CDR3 has 15 residues. Germline V lookup: CDR1 LNHDA, CDR2 SQIVND (reference sequence). V was shortened by 6 bases and J by 4 bases, with 18 bases between the two germline ends.

The gene calls are TRBV14 and TRBJ2-1; TRBD2 aligns across 7 bases. Germline V lookup: CDR1 SGHDN, CDR2 FVKESK. J was trimmed by 3 bases and V by 4 bases; bases with no gene match: 6. The CDR3 is 15 amino acids. CDR3 residues: CASSRLASGYNEQFF. CDR3 bases: TGTGCCAGCAGCCGTCTAGCTAGCGGCTACAATGAGCAGTTCTTC.

This chain connects TRBV28 to TRBJ1-2; 7 nucleotides match TRBD1. This CDR3 has 15 amino acids. CDR1 and CDR2 from the germline V gene are MDHEN and SYDVKM. With V trimmed by 2 bases and J by 0 bases, 3 bases remained unmatched. CDR3 loop: CASSLLGQANYGYTF. The CDR3 nucleotides are TGTGCCAGCAGTTTACTTGGACAGGCTAACTATGGCTACACCTTC.

The V and J genes are TRBV11-2 and TRBJ2-7; a possible D gene is TRBD2 (5 bases). V shed 0 bases and J shed 7 bases, with 13 bases lying between them. Germline V gene lookup returns CDR1 SGHAT and CDR2 FQNNGV. The CDR3 is 14 amino acids. CDR3 in DNA: TGTGCCAGCAGCTTAGACGCCGGACTGGGAGAGCAGTACTTC. Amino acids: CASSLDAGLGEQYF.

This clone was seen just once. This chain connects TRBV28 to TRBJ1-5; D gene unclear. Trimming removed 3 bases at V and 6 bases at J, with 21 bases between. The germline V gene has CDR1 MDHEN and CDR2 SYDVKM. The CDR3 spans 17 residues. CDR3 loop: CASSLMSFRGPSQPQHF. The CDR3 bases are TGTGCCAGCAGTTTGATGAGTTTTAGAGGGCCCAGTCAGCCCCAGCATTTT.

CDR3 protein: CASSGQGRTEAFF. DNA of the CDR3: TGTGCCAGCAGTGGACAGGGCCGGACTGAAGCTTTCTTT. The V gene is TRBV2, the J gene TRBJ1-1; 7 positions agree with TRBD1. V shed 4 bases, J shed 5 bases, and the junction held 4 bases outside the gene matches. The germline V gene has CDR1 SNHLY and CDR2 FYNNEI. This CDR3 has 13 residues.

This clone has only a few counts. The chain recombines TRBV10-2 with TRBJ1-1; D is unresolved. The CDR3 is 13 residues long. From germline, CDR1 is WSHSY and CDR2 SAAADI. The V and J ends lost 3 bases and 2 bases respectively, with 7 bases between them. Here the CDR3 DNA reads TGCGCCAGCAGTGAAACGGGAAACACTGAAGCTTTCTTT. It codes for CASSETGNTEAFF.

The J gene is TRBJ2-2, the V gene TRBV29-1; TRBD1 agrees at 7 bases. The CDR3 is 14 residues long. Per the germline V gene, CDR1 is SQVTM and CDR2 is ANQGSEA. J gave up 2 bases and V 5 bases, and 5 bases lay outside the gene matches. The CDR3 protein is CSVWGQTNTGELFF. The CDR3 bases are TGCAGCGTTTGGGGACAGACTAACACCGGGGAGCTGTTTTTT.

This sequence joins TRBV28 and TRBJ1-1; 7 bases align to TRBD1. CDR1 MDHEN and CDR2 SYDVKM come from the germline V gene. After removal of 7 bases from V and 2 bases from J, the junction contained 13 bases not matched to a gene. This CDR3 is 16 amino acids long. DNA for the CDR3: TGTGCCAGCACTCTCACAGGGGTGGGGGCAAACACTGAAGCTTTCTTT. Encoded protein: CASTLTGVGANTEAFF.

The rearrangement uses TRBV6-1 and TRBJ1-5; D is perhaps TRBD1 (6 bases). The CDR3 consists of 14 residues. Germline values: CDR1 MNHNS, CDR2 SASEGT. Trimming took off 1 base at V and 10 bases at J, with 14 bases between the two ends. CDR3 nucleotides: TGTGCCAGCAGTGAAGATTCGGGGGGGCGTCCCCAGCATTTT. This encodes CASSEDSGGRPQHF.

The rearrangement links TRBV3-1 (or the pseudogene TRBV3-2) to TRBJ1-2, with a weak D call TRBD1 (5 bases). The CDR3 runs 13 residues. Looked up from germline, CDR1 is LGHDT and CDR2 is YNNKEL (reference sequence). Trimming removed 7 bases at V and 8 bases at J, with 17 bases between. CDR3 sequence (DNA): TGTGCCAGCACCCCATCACGGGGGTTCGGCTACACCTTC. Its translation: CASTPSRGFGYTF.

The J gene is TRBJ2-7, the V gene TRBV4-1; tentative D call: TRBD2 (6 bases). This CDR3 region has 17 residues. V lost 4 bases and J 7 bases, leaving 26 bases between the germline ends. CDR1 and CDR2 from the germline V gene are MGHRA and YSYEKL. This chain's CDR3 is CASSLLPPGVEDREQYF. In DNA, the CDR3 is TGCGCCAGCAGCCTTCTACCTCCGGGGGTAGAGGATAGAGAGCAGTACTTC.

The rearrangement uses TRBV4-2 and TRBJ1-5; D is possibly TRBD1 (6 bases). Between the trimmed V and J ends, which lost 0 bases and 4 bases, there was a span of 10 bases. Per germline, CDR1 LGHNA and CDR2 YNFKEQ. The CDR3 consists of 15 residues. CDR3 sequence: CASSQDITGNQPQHF. The CDR3, as DNA: TGTGCCAGCAGCCAAGACATAACAGGGAATCAGCCCCAGCATTTT.

The genes are TRBV10-3 and TRBJ2-7; 8 nucleotides agree with TRBD2. Unmatched junction bases numbered 12, after V lost 6 bases and J lost 2 bases. Germline V CDR1 and CDR2: ENHRY, SYGVKD. The CDR3 covers 16 residues. The CDR3 is CAISEPGAGGPYEQYF. CDR3 sequence (DNA): TGTGCCATCAGCGAACCCGGGGCGGGAGGACCCTACGAGCAGTACTTC.

This clone has only a few counts. The chain links TRBV6-6 to TRBJ1-6, with 7 bases aligning to TRBD1. Germline CDR1 and CDR2: MNHNY and SVGAGI (reference sequence). Trimming removed 5 bases from V and 7 bases from J; junction bases left unmatched: 14. CDR3 length: 17 residues. DNA for the CDR3: TGTGCCAGCAGTCCCATAAGACAGGGAACCTCAAATTCACCCCTCCACTTT. Translating it yields CASSPIRQGTSNSPLHF.

V and J are TRBV27 and TRBJ2-1, with 9 bases fitting TRBD2. The CDR3 length is 13 residues. Germline V gene lookup returns CDR1 MNHEY and CDR2 SMNVEV (reference sequence). With 6 bases clipped from V and 6 bases from J, the junction kept 3 bases outside the gene matches. CDR3 coding DNA: TGTGCCAGCAGCCTAGCGGGGATCAATGAGCAGTTCTTC. It translates to CASSLAGINEQFF.

In its sample, this clone was seen once. This chain uses TRBV2 with TRBJ1-3; D is ambiguous. The CDR3 covers 17 residues. Trimming removed 7 bases from V and 1 base from J, with 20 bases in between. Germline V gene sequence: CDR1 SNHLY, CDR2 FYNNEI. The CDR3 region has the DNA TGTGCCAGCACTCGCGGGCCCGGAGGGAGGTCTGGAAACACCATATATTTT. This gives the protein CASTRGPGGRSGNTIYF.